This TCR beta chain comes out of a study of blood T cell repertoires in COVID-19. On the study more broadly: In each case, the material was cDNA or gDNA derived from T cells, B-cell-depleted T cells, or PBMCs.

In this sample, this clone turned up once. As originally analysed: Amplifying reference gene primers gave estimates of nucleated cell counts. The data were produced by immunoSEQ multiplex PCR, yet TCRdb's version contains in-frame clones alone and is incomplete. Clone size and V and J calls were adopted from that table, with D and trimming inferred from the DNA. The sample includes 65,000 to 85,000 clones, around 90% seen only once; the top ten take under 13%. The V gene's germline CDR1 is MNHNS and CDR2 SASEGT. The CDR3 covers 15 residues. Deletions cut 0 bases from V and 7 bases from J, with 13 bases between.

The TCR comes from a woman between 18 and 30 years old with acute or convalescent COVID-19. The genes are TRBV6-1 and TRBJ1-3; no definite D call. Sequenced: peripheral blood. The CDR3 sequence: CASSEAPGEPNTIYF. For the CDR3, the DNA is TGTGCCAGCAGTGAAGCGCCCGGGGAACCGAACACCATATATTTT.